What follows describes a single TCR beta chain. This sample was taken from a study of blood T cell repertoires in COVID-19. Turning to the study itself: The study drew acute and convalescent COVID-19 samples from the United States, Italy and Spain.

V lost 1 base and J 2 bases, leaving 8 bases between the germline ends. The length of the CDR3 is 14 residues. Germline V gene lookup returns CDR1 LGHNT and CDR2 FRNRAP. Original analysis: Reference gene primer amplification yielded estimated nucleated cell counts. Only in-frame clones appear in the TCRdb table, and some are missing; sequencing was by immunoSEQ multiplex PCR. V and J calls and clone size come straight from that table; D and trimming were deduced from the DNA. The data contain about 210,000 clones, approximately 90% of them seen just once; the ten biggest clones take up around 1.2%. Specimen: peripheral blood. The TCR was taken from a young man with acute or convalescent COVID-19. The rearrangement joins TRBV12-5 to TRBJ2-5; the D is unclear. The CDR3 DNA reads TGTGCTAGTGGTTTGGACAGTCGTCAAGAGACCCAGTACTTC. This sequence encodes CASGLDSRQETQYF.